A single sample is the source of the 27 T cell receptor beta chains below, sequenced in a study of T cells after yellow fever vaccination. Via MiXCR, TCRdb re-called the 5' RACE reads, giving one row per CDR3 protein. The profile shows about 430,000 distinct CDR3 sequences, roughly a sixth of them singletons. This specimen consisted of PBMCs, obtained before the yellow fever booster vaccination. These receptors were obtained from a man aged 18 to 29 who received the YFV17D yellow fever vaccine.

This chain uses TRBV6-5 with TRBJ1-2; no reliable D call. Germline assignment: CDR1 MNHEY and CDR2 SVGAGI. The CDR3 runs to 15 residues. The ends were cut back, 0 bases at V and 7 bases at J, with 15 bases in the middle. The CDR3 sequence: CASSYSYRGSAGYTF. The CDR3 DNA reads TGTGCCAGCAGTTACTCGTATCGGGGATCGGCTGGCTACACCTTC.

The gene calls are TRBV20-1 and TRBJ2-1; TRBD2 agrees at 11 bases. There are 14 residues in the CDR3. Germline V lookup: CDR1 DFQATT, CDR2 SNEGSKA (reference sequence). V lost 6 bases to trimming and J lost 9 bases; unmatched junction nucleotides: 10. CDR3 region: CSARTGLAVAEQFF. In DNA, the CDR3 is TGCAGTGCGAGAACGGGACTAGCGGTCGCTGAGCAGTTCTTC.

This chain joins TRBV7-9 and TRBJ2-2; 7 nucleotides agree with TRBD1. The germline V gene encodes CDR1 SEHNR and CDR2 FQNEAQ (reference sequence). V lost 4 bases and J lost 5; bases outside the gene matches: 10. CDR3 size: 16 residues. The CDR3 loop reads CASSYRNRGRTGELFF. The CDR3 nucleotides read TGTGCCAGCAGCTACCGTAATAGGGGGCGGACCGGGGAGCTGTTTTTT.

This clonotype came up many times. The chain employs TRBV4-3 and TRBJ2-7; possible D gene TRBD1, 5 bases. Trimming stripped 0 bases from V and 0 bases from J, with 18 bases between. The germline V gene has CDR1 LGHNA and CDR2 YSLEER. This CDR3 spans 18 amino acids. The CDR3 DNA follows: TGCGCCAGCAGCCAAGATCCCGGCGTGGGCAGGGACTCCTACGAGCAGTACGTC. Translating gives CASSQDPGVGRDSYEQYV.

The V and J genes are TRBV7-2 and TRBJ2-6, with 10 nucleotides matching TRBD1. Germline CDR1 SGHTA, CDR2 FQGNSA. V was pared by 5 bases and J by 1 base, with 8 bases of the junction left unmatched. This CDR3 has 18 residues. CDR3 nucleotides: TGTGCCAGCAGCCCTTCGACAGGGGGCGCGTCTGGGGCCAACGTCCTGACTTTC. Translated, it gives CASSPSTGGASGANVLTF.

CDR3 sequence: CASSLTAVHTEAFF. The DNA of the CDR3 is TGTGCCAGCAGCTTAACGGCTGTACACACTGAAGCTTTCTTT. The chain couples TRBV7-3 to TRBJ1-1; D gene unclear. This CDR3 has 14 residues. V shed 0 bases and J shed 3 bases, with 8 bases lying between them. The germline V gene encodes CDR1 SGHTA and CDR2 FQGTGA.

The rearrangement joins TRBV6-5 to TRBJ2-5, with D perhaps matching TRBD2 (5 bases). The CDR3 has 12 residues. Trimming stripped 7 bases from V and 7 bases from J, with 13 bases between. Germline values: CDR1 MNHEY, CDR2 SVGAGI. The CDR3 region has the DNA TGTGCCAGCAACCGCAGGAGCGGGACCCAGTACTTC. Protein product: CASNRRSGTQYF.

This clonotype was seen only a few times. This chain links TRBV7-9 with TRBJ2-7; tentative D call: TRBD1 (6 bases). Trimming left V 5 bases short and J 5 bases short, with 16 bases between. In germline, CDR1 is SEHNR, CDR2 FQNEAQ (reference sequence). The CDR3 is 14 amino acids. The CDR3 loop reads CASSPRDMAHEQYF. In nucleotides, the CDR3 is TGTGCCAGCAGCCCCCGGGACATGGCTCACGAGCAGTACTTC.

The chain uses TRBV4-3 and TRBJ2-2; possibly TRBD1 for D (5 bases). This CDR3 has 16 residues. Trimming pared 0 bases from V and 5 bases from J, leaving 13 bases between. CDR1 and CDR2 (germline): LGHNA, YSLEER. CDR3 sequence (DNA): TGCGCCAGCAGCCAAGAATGGGGCCTCGCGACCGGGGAGCTGTTTTTT. It encodes CASSQEWGLATGELFF.

This clonotype has a handful of counts. The rearrangement links TRBV29-1 to TRBJ1-3; D gene unclear. Germline CDR1 SQVTM, CDR2 ANQGSEA. This CDR3 contains 11 residues. V was pared by 6 bases and J by 4 bases, with 7 bases between. The CDR3 protein is CSVPLGNTIYF. In DNA, the CDR3 is TGCAGCGTCCCCTTGGGAAACACCATATATTTT.

The chain carries TRBV4-2 and TRBJ2-2, with D possibly matching TRBD2 (6 bases). The V gene's germline CDR1 is LGHNA and CDR2 YNFKEQ. The CDR3 is 15 amino acids. Trimming cost V 3 bases and J 3 bases, with 11 bases left between them. The CDR3 spells CASSQVQRDTGELFF. In DNA, the CDR3 is TGTGCCAGCAGCCAGGTACAGCGGGACACCGGGGAGCTGTTTTTT.

This clonotype was found many times. V usage is TRBV29-1 and J usage is TRBJ2-3; no firm D call. Germline CDR1 reads SQVTM; CDR2 reads ANQGSEA. This CDR3 spans 10 amino acids. Trimming removed 4 bases at V and 6 bases at J, with 5 bases between. Written as DNA, the CDR3 is TGCAGCGTTGGTGGGGATACGCAGTATTTT. Protein sequence: CSVGGDTQYF.

The chain recombines TRBV12-3 or TRBV12-4 with TRBJ1-2; D gene ambiguous. Trimming stripped 5 bases from V and 2 bases from J, with 6 bases between. The CDR3 spans 12 residues. CDR3 bases: TGTGCCAGCAGTCCTGGCAACTATGGCTACACCTTC. Translating it yields CASSPGNYGYTF.

This clonotype appeared a few times. The rearrangement links TRBV20-1 to TRBJ2-5; D perhaps matches TRBD1 (5 bases). Germline V gene sequence: CDR1 DFQATT, CDR2 SNEGSKA (reference sequence). V was shortened by 0 bases and J by 2 bases, with 10 bases between the two germline ends. The CDR3 runs to 14 residues. CDR3 bases: TGCAGTGCTAGAGATGGGGCTGGTCAAGAGACCCAGTACTTC. It is translated as CSARDGAGQETQYF.

This clonotype appeared a few times. The chain is built from TRBV27 and TRBJ1-1; D not certain. Germline loops: CDR1 MNHEY, CDR2 SMNVEV (reference sequence). The CDR3 loop spans 16 amino acids. Trimming removed 0 bases at V and 3 bases at J, with 14 bases between. The CDR3 is CASSLSIADQYTEAFF. The DNA of the CDR3 is TGTGCCAGCAGTTTATCGATAGCGGATCAATACACTGAAGCTTTCTTT.

This clonotype was counted a few times. The chain carries TRBV12-3 or TRBV12-4 and TRBJ2-7, with 9 bases lining up with TRBD2. The trim removed 8 bases at V and 5 bases at J, leaving 13 bases unmatched. The CDR3 totals 15 residues. The CDR3 nucleotides read TGTGCCAGCCGGCGGGGGGGAGCGGGGGCCCACGAGCAGTACTTC. It specifies CASRRGGAGAHEQYF.

The chain is built from TRBV2 and TRBJ1-5; D uncertain. The V end lost 6 bases, the J end lost 2 bases, and 11 bases lay between the germline ends. Germline CDR1 SNHLY, CDR2 FYNNEI. The CDR3 is made up of 14 amino acids. CDR3 loop: CASSRGNGNQPQHF. DNA for the CDR3: TGTGCCAGCAGCCGCGGGAATGGCAATCAGCCCCAGCATTTT.

The V and J genes are TRBV4-2 and TRBJ2-7; weak D call: TRBD2 (6 bases). The CDR3 has 14 amino acids. Trimming shortened V by 4 bases and J by 0 bases, and 10 bases separated the two germline ends. The germline V gene encodes CDR1 LGHNA and CDR2 YNFKEQ. This CDR3 is CASSPGLSSYEQYV. CDR3 bases: TGTGCCAGCAGCCCGGGACTCAGCTCCTACGAGCAGTACGTC.

This chain connects TRBV19 to TRBJ2-2; D is unresolved. Trimming took off 1 base at V and 0 bases at J, with 9 bases between the two ends. This CDR3 is built from 16 residues. Germline assignment: CDR1 LNHDA and CDR2 SQIVND (reference sequence). The CDR3 here is CASSIGGRSNTGELFF. As DNA, the CDR3 is TGTGCCAGTAGTATAGGTGGACGATCGAACACCGGGGAGCTGTTTTTT.

The table lists this clonotype with a few counts. The chain carries TRBV7-2 and TRBJ2-5; perhaps D is TRBD1 or TRBD2 (5 bases each). CDR1 SGHTA and CDR2 FQGNSA come from the germline V gene. This CDR3 spans 14 amino acids. V was shortened by 7 bases and J by 3 bases, with 15 bases between the two germline ends. Written as DNA, the CDR3 is TGTGCCAGCACCAACCGGTGGGGGAAAGAGACCCAGTACTTC. It translates to CASTNRWGKETQYF.

This clonotype has only a few counts. This chain uses TRBV29-1 with TRBJ1-2; 7 nucleotides line up with TRBD1. V dropped 7 bases and J dropped 3; count of bases not matched to a gene: 14. Germline V CDR1 and CDR2: SQVTM, ANQGSEA. This CDR3 region has 15 residues. DNA of the CDR3: TGCAGCGCCCCGGCCAGGGGGGAACTGGACTATGGCTACACCTTC. It specifies CSAPARGELDYGYTF.

This clonotype was observed a few times. This rearrangement joins TRBV5-1 to TRBJ1-4; weak D call: TRBD1 (5 bases). Germline-derived CDR1 and CDR2 are SGHRS and YFSETQ. CDR3 length equals 14 residues. Between the trimmed V and J ends, which lost 5 bases and 5 bases, there was a span of 13 bases. The CDR3 is CASRTGGVNEKLFF. CDR3 DNA: TGCGCCAGCAGAACCGGGGGGGTAAATGAAAAACTGTTTTTT.

This clonotype has more than one count but fewer than ten. The J gene is TRBJ2-7, the V gene TRBV20-1, with TRBD2 matching 8 bases. J lost 3 bases, V lost 2 bases, and 6 bases had no gene match. The V gene's germline CDR1 is DFQATT and CDR2 SNEGSKA (reference sequence). The CDR3 has 14 amino acids. CDR3 residues: CSARYWRGDYEQYF. In DNA, the CDR3 is TGCAGTGCTAGATATTGGCGGGGGGACTACGAGCAGTACTTC.

The chain employs TRBV4-3 and TRBJ2-3; D is uncertain. This CDR3 comprises 15 residues. The V gene lost 1 base and the J gene lost 1 base, with 9 bases spanning the gap. Germline V CDR1 and CDR2: LGHNA, YSLEER. This chain's CDR3 is CASSQVAVRTDTQYF. CDR3 in DNA: TGCGCCAGCAGCCAAGTGGCGGTGCGCACAGATACGCAGTATTTT.

This clonotype was seen only a few times. V gene TRBV11-2 combines with J gene TRBJ2-7; 7 nucleotides match TRBD1. The CDR3 sequence is 13 residues long. J gave up 12 bases and V 5 bases, and 13 bases lay outside the gene matches. From germline, CDR1 is SGHAT and CDR2 FQNNGV. The CDR3 protein is CASSPRTGLKSYV. CDR3 nucleotide sequence: TGTGCCAGCAGCCCCCGGACAGGACTCAAGTCGTACGTC.

This clonotype turned up a few times. This sequence joins TRBV7-2 and TRBJ2-5; weak D call: TRBD1 (7 bases). The CDR3 loop spans 14 amino acids. Germline lookup yields CDR1 SGHTA and CDR2 FQGNSA. Deletions cut 5 bases from V and 2 bases from J, with 12 bases between. The DNA of the CDR3 is TGTGCCAGCAGCCCCGCGGGACAGCAAGAGACCCAGTACTTC. As protein: CASSPAGQQETQYF.

This clonotype was detected only a few times. J is TRBJ2-7 and V is TRBV7-8, with no clear D. Per the germline V gene, CDR1 is SGHVS and CDR2 is FQNEAQ. The CDR3 extends over 13 amino acids. Trimming cost V 2 bases and J 2 bases, with 7 bases left between them. The CDR3 DNA reads as TGTGCCAGCAGCTTAATTCCAGCCTACGAGCAGTACGTC. Translation gives CASSLIPAYEQYV.